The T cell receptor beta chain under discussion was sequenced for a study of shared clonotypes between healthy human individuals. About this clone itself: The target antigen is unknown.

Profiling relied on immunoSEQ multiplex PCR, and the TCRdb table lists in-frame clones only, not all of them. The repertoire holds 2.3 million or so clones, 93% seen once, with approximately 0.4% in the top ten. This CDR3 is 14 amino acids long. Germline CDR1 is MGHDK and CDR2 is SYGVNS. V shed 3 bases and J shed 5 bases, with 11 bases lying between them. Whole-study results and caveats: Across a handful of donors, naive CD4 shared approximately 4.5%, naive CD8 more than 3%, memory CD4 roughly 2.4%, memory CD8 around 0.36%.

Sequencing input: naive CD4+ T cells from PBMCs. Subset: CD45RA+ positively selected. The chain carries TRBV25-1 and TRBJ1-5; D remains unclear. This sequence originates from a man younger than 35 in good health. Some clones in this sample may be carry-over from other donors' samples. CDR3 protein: CASSEARGDQPQHF. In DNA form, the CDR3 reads TGTGCCAGCAGTGAGGCGCGGGGAGATCAGCCCCAGCATTTT. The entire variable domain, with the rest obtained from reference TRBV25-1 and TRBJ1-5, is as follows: EADIYQTPRYLVIGTGKKITLECSQTMGHDKMYWYQQDPGMELHLIHYSYGVNSTEKGDLSSESTVSRIRTEHFPLTLESARPSHTSQYLCASSEARGDQPQHFGDGTRLSIL.